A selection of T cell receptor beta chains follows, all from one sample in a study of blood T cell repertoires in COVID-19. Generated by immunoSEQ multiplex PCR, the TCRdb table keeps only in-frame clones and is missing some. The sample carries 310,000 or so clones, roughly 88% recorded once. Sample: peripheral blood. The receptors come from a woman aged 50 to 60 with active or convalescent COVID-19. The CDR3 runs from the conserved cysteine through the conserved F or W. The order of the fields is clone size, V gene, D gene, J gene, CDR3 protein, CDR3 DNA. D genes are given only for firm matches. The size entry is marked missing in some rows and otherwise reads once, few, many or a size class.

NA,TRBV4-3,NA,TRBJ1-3,CASSQDRTTGNTIYF,TGCGCCAGCAGCCAAGATAGGACAACTGGAAACACCATATATTTT
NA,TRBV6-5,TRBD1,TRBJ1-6,CASSSDRSNSPLHF,TGTGCCAGCAGTTCGGACAGGTCAAATTCACCCCTCCACTTT
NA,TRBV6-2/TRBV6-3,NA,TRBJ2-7,CASSYSLQGGTYEQYF,TGTGCCAGCAGTTACTCGTTACAGGGTGGGACCTACGAGCAGTACTTC
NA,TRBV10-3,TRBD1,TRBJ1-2,CAINGQGIGYGYTF,TGTGCCATCAATGGACAGGGGATAGGGTATGGCTACACCTTC
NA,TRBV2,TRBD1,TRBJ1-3,CASRDGQGVWNTIYF,TGTGCCAGCAGGGATGGACAGGGAGTGTGGAACACCATATATTTT
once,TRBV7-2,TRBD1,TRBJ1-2,CASSLGQNYGYTF,TGTGCCAGCAGCTTGGGACAGAACTATGGCTACACCTTC
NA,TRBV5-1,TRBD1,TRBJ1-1,CASSPGQAPEAFF,TGCGCCAGCAGCCCCGGACAGGCCCCGGAAGCTTTCTTT
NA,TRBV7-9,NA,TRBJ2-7,CASSLPGHSYEQYF,TGTGCCAGCAGCCTCCCGGGACATTCCTACGAGCAGTACTTC
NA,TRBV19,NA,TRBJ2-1,CASSTPESGKSSYNEQFF,TGTGCCAGTAGTACCCCTGAGTCAGGGAAGAGCTCCTACAATGAGCAGTTCTTC
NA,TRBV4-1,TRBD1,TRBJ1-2,CASSQWTGGYGYTF,TGCGCCAGCAGCCAATGGACAGGGGGGTATGGCTACACCTTC
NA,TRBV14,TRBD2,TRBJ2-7,CASSGLAGGPGEQYF,TGTGCCAGCAGCGGACTAGCGGGAGGGCCGGGCGAGCAGTACTTC
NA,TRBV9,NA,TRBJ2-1,CASSVGTVNKGEQFF,TGTGCCAGCAGCGTAGGGACAGTGAATAAGGGTGAGCAGTTCTTC
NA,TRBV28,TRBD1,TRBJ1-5,CASSFGQGSYSNQPQHF,TGTGCCAGCAGTTTCGGACAGGGATCTTATAGCAATCAGCCCCAGCATTTT
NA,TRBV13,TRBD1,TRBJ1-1,CASSRGQAMNTEAFF,TGTGCCAGCAGCAGGGGACAGGCCATGAACACTGAAGCTTTCTTT
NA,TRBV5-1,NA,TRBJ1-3,CASSPTDGNTIYF,TGCGCCAGCAGCCCGACAGATGGAAACACCATATATTTT
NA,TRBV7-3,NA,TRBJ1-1,CASSLKGSDRAEAFF,TGTGCCAGCAGCTTAAAGGGGTCTGATAGAGCTGAAGCTTTCTTT
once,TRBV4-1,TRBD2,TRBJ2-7,CASSPGTSPYEQYF,TGCGCCAGCAGCCCCGGGACTAGCCCTTACGAGCAGTACTTC
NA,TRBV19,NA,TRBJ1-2,CASLMGGNYGYTF,TGTGCCAGCCTTATGGGGGGGAACTATGGCTACACCTTC
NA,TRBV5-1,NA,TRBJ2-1,CASSLEGGEQFF,TGCGCCAGCAGCTTGGAAGGGGGTGAGCAGTTCTTC
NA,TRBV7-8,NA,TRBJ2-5,CASSWGGGEGGETQYF,TGTGCCAGCAGCTGGGGAGGGGGGGAAGGCGGAGAGACCCAGTACTTC